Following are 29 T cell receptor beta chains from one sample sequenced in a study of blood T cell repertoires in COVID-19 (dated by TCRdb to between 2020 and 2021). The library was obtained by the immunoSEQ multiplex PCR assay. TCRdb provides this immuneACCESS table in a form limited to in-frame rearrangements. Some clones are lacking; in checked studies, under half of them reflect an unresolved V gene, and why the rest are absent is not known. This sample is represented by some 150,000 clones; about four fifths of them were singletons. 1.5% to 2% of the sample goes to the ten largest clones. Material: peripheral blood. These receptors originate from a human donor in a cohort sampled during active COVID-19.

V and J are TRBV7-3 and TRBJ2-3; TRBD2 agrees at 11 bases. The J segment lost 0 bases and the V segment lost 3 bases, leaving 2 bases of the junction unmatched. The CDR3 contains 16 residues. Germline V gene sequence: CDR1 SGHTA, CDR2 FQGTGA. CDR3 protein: CASSLTSGASTDTQYF. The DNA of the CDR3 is TGTGCCAGCAGCTTGACTAGCGGGGCTAGCACAGATACGCAGTATTTT.

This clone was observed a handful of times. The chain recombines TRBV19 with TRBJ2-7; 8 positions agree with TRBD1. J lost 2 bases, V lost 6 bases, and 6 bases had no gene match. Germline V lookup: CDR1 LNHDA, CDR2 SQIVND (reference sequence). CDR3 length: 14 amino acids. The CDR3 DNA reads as TGTGCCAGTAGGAACAGGGGGTACCCCTACGAGCAGTACTTC. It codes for CASRNRGYPYEQYF.

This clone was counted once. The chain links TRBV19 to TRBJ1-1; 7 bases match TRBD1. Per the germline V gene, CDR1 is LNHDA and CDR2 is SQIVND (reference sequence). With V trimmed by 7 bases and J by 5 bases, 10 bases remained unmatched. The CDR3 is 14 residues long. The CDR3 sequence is CASIRQGKRTEAFF. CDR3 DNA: TGTGCCAGTATCCGACAGGGTAAGAGGACTGAAGCTTTCTTT.

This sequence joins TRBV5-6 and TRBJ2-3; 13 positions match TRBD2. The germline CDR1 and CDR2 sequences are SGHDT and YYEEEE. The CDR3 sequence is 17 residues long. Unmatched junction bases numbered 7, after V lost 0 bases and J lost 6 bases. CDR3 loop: CASSLGTSGSLLDTQYF. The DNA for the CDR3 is TGTGCCAGCAGCTTGGGGACTAGCGGGAGTTTGTTGGATACGCAGTATTTT.

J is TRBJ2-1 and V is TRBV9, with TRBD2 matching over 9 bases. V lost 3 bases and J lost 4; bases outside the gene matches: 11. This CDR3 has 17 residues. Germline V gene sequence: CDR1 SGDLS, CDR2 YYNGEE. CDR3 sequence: CASSEGVAGAGYNEQFF. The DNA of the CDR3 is TGTGCCAGCAGCGAGGGGGTAGCGGGAGCCGGATACAATGAGCAGTTCTTC.

The CDR3 DNA reads TGTGCCAGCAGCGGACAGCTGAACACTGAAGCTTTCTTT. Residues: CASSGQLNTEAFF. The V and J genes are TRBV12-3 or TRBV12-4 and TRBJ1-1, with D perhaps TRBD1 (6 bases). This CDR3 region has 13 residues. Trimming took off 6 bases at V and 0 bases at J, with 8 bases between the two ends.

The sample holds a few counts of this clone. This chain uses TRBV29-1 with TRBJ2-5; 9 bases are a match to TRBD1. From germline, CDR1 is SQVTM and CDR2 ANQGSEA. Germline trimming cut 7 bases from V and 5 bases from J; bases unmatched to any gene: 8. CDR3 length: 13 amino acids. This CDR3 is CSGNRGRGETQYF. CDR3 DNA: TGCAGCGGAAACAGGGGGCGCGGGGAGACCCAGTACTTC.

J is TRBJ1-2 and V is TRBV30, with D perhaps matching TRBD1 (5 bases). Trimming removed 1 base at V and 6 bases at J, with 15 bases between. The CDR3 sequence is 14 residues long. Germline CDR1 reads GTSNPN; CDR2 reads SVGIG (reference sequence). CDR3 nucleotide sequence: TGTGCCTGGAGTGAAGACAGTGGGTATGATGGCTACACCTTC. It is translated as CAWSEDSGYDGYTF.

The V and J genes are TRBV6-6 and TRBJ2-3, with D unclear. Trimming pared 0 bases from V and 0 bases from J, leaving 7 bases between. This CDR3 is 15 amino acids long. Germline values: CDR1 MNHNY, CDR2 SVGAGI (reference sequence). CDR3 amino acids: CASSYSGASTDTQYF. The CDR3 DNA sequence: TGTGCCAGCAGTTACTCGGGCGCCAGCACAGATACGCAGTATTTT.

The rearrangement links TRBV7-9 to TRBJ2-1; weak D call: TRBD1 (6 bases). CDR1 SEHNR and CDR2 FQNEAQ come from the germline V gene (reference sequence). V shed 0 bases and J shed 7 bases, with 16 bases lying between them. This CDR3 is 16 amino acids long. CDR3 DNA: TGTGCCAGCAGCTTAGCATTTGACAGGATGCGTAATGAGCAGTTCTTC. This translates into CASSLAFDRMRNEQFF.

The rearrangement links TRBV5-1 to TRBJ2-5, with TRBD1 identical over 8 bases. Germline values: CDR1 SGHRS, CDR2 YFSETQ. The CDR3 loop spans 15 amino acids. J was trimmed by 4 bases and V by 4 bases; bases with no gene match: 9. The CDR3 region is CASSDPGGGAETQYF. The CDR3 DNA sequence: TGCGCCAGCAGCGACCCAGGGGGCGGAGCAGAGACCCAGTACTTC.

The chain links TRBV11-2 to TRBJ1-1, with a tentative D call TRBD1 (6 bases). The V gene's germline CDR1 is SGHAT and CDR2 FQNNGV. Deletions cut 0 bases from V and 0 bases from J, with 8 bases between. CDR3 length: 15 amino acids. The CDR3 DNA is TGTGCCAGCAGCTTAGATAACAGGGTGAACACTGAAGCTTTCTTT. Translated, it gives CASSLDNRVNTEAFF.

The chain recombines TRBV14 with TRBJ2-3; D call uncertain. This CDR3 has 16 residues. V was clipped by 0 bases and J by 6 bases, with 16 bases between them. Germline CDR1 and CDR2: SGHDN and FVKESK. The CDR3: CASSQDPSLEGDTQYF. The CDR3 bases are TGTGCCAGCAGCCAAGATCCCTCGCTAGAAGGTGATACGCAGTATTTT.

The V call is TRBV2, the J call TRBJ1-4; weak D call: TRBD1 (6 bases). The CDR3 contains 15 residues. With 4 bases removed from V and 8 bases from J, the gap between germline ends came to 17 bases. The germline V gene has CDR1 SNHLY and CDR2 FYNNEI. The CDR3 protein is CASSADRPPQEKLFF. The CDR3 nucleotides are TGTGCCAGCAGTGCCGACAGGCCGCCCCAGGAAAAACTGTTTTTT.

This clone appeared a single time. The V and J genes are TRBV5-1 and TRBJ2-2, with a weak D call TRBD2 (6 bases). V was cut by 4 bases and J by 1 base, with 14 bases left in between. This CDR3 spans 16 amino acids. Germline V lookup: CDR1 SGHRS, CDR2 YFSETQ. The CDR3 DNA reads TGCGCCAGCAGCCCCCTCGGGGGATTGAACACCGGGGAGCTGTTTTTT. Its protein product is CASSPLGGLNTGELFF.

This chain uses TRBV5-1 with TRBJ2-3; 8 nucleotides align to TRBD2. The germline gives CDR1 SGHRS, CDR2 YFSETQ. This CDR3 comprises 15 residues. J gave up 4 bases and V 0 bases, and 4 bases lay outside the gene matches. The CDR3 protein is CASSLVPGGADTQYF. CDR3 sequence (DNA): TGCGCCAGCAGCTTGGTCCCGGGAGGGGCAGATACGCAGTATTTT.

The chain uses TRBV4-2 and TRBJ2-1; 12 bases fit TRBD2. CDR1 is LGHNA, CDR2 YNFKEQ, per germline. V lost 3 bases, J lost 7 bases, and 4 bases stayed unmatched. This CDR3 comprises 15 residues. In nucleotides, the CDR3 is TGTGCCAGCAGCCAGATTCTAGCGGGAGGGAATGAGCAGTTCTTC. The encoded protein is CASSQILAGGNEQFF.

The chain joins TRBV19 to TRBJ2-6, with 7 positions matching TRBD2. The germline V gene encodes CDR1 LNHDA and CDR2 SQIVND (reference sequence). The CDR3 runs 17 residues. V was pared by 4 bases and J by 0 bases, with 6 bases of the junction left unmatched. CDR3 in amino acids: CASSTRSGGSGANVLTF. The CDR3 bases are TGTGCCAGTAGTACCCGGTCGGGGGGCTCTGGGGCCAACGTCCTGACTTTC.

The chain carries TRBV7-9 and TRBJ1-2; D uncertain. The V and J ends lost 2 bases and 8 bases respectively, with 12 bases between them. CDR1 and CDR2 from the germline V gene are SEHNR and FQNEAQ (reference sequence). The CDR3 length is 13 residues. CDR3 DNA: TGTGCCAGCAGCTTACCGGGTGTAACGGGCTACACCTTC. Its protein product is CASSLPGVTGYTF.

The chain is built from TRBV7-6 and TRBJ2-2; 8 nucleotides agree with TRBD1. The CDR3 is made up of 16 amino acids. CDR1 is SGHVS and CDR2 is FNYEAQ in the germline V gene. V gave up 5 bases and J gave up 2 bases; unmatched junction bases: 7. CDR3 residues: CASSHPRGPNTGELFF. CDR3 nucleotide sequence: TGTGCCAGCAGCCACCCCAGGGGGCCAAACACCGGGGAGCTGTTTTTT.

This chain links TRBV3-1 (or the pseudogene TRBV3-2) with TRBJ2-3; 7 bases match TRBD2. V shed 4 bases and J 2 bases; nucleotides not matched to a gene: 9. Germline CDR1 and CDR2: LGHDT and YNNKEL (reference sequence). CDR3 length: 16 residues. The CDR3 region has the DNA TGTGCCAGCAGCCTTCAGATGGGAGGGCCCACAGATACGCAGTATTTT. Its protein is CASSLQMGGPTDTQYF.

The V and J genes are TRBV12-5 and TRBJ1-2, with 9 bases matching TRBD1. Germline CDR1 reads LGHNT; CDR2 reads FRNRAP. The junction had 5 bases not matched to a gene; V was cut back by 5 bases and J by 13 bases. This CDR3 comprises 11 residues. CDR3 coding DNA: TGTGCTAGTGGTACCGGGACAGGGATCACCTTC. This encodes CASGTGTGITF.

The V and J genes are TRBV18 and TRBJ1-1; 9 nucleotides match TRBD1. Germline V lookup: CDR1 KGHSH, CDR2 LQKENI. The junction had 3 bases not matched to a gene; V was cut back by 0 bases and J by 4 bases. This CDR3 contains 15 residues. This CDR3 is CASSPPGTGTTEAFF. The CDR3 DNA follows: TGTGCCAGCTCACCACCCGGGACAGGGACCACTGAAGCTTTCTTT.

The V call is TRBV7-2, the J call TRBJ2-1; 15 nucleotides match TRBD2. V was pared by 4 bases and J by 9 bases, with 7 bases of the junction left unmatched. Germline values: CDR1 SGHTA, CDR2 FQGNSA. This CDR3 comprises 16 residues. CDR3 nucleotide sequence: TGTGCCAGCAGCTCAAAGCCGGGACTAGCGGGAGGTGAGCAGTTCTTC. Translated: CASSSKPGLAGGEQFF.

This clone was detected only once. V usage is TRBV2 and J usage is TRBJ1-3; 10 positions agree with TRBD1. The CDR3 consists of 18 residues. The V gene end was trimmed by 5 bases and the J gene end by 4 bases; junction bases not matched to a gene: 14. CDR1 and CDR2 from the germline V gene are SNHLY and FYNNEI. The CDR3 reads CASSLSPGQGRGGNTIYF. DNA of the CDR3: TGTGCCAGCAGTTTATCTCCGGGACAGGGGAGGGGAGGAAACACCATATATTTT.

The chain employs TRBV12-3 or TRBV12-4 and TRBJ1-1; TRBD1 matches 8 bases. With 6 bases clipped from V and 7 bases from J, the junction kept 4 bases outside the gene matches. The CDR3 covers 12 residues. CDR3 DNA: TGTGCCAGCAGGGCTACAGGGGGTGAAGCTTTCTTT. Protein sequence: CASRATGGEAFF.

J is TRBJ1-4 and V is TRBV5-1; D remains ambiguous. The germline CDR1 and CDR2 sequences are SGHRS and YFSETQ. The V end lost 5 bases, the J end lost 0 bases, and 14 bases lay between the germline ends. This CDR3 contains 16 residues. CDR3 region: CASRRQGAATNEKLFF. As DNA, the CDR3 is TGCGCCAGCAGACGACAAGGCGCCGCAACTAATGAAAAACTGTTTTTT.

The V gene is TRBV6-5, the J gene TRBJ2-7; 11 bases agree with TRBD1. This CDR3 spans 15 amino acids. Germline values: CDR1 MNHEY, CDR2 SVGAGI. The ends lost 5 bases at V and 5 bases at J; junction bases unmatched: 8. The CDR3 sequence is CASSHRDRGFNEQYF. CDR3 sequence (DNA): TGTGCCAGCAGTCACCGGGACAGGGGGTTCAACGAGCAGTACTTC.

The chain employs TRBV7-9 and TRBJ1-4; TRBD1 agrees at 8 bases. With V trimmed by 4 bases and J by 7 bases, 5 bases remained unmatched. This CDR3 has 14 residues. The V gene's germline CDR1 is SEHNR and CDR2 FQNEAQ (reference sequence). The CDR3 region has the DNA TGTGCCAGCAGCTCACAGGGGGTTCGTGAAAAACTGTTTTTT. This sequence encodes CASSSQGVREKLFF.